These 28 T cell receptor beta chains were all obtained from the same sample, sequenced in a study of blood T cells in healthy people across ages. The authors ran a second PCR of 7 to 11 cycles using a sample-barcoded 5' primer and a J-beta primer mix. TCRdb called the 5' RACE reads again in MiXCR, with one record for every CDR3 protein. The sample has about 840,000 distinct CDR3 sequences, roughly 28% seen once. The same sample was also used in a study of T cells of mothers and their children.

Material: blood. The receptors were gathered from a woman in her thirties or forties in good health.

The table lists this clonotype with a few counts. The chain links TRBV5-6 to TRBJ2-2; no reliable D call. Looked up from germline, CDR1 is SGHDT and CDR2 is YYEEEE. This CDR3 is built from 15 residues. V was pared by 0 bases and J by 0 bases, with 6 bases between. The DNA for the CDR3 is TGTGCCAGCAGCTTGGGGCGGACGAACACCGGGGAGCTGTTTTTT. This gives the protein CASSLGRTNTGELFF.

This clonotype was detected many times. The rearrangement joins TRBV28 to TRBJ2-7, with a weak D call TRBD2 (6 bases). Germline V gene sequence: CDR1 MDHEN, CDR2 SYDVKM. Deletions cut 6 bases from V and 1 base from J, with 13 bases between. The CDR3 sequence is 14 residues long. CDR3 region: CASSLPGTSYEQYF. DNA of the CDR3: TGTGCCAGCAGCCTTCCCGGGACTTCCTACGAGCAGTACTTC.

The CDR3 coding sequence is TGTGCCAGCAGCCAGTACGGGGGCGAGCAGTACTTC. The encoded protein is CASSQYGGEQYF. The V call is TRBV7-2, the J call TRBJ2-7; tentatively, D is TRBD2 (6 bases). V lost 5 bases and J lost 6, with 11 bases in between. The germline V gene has CDR1 SGHTA and CDR2 FQGNSA. The CDR3 totals 12 residues.

The chain is built from TRBV7-9 and TRBJ2-6, with D perhaps TRBD2 (6 bases). The V end was cut by 2 bases, the J end by 7 bases, with 18 bases between. Germline-derived CDR1 and CDR2 are SEHNR and FQNEAQ (reference sequence). This CDR3 region has 17 residues. CDR3 residues: CASSLTGRRVGANVLTF. CDR3 DNA: TGTGCCAGCAGCTTAACGGGGAGGAGGGTTGGAGCCAACGTCCTGACTTTC.

This clonotype occurred many times. This chain links TRBV20-1 with TRBJ2-5; D is perhaps TRBD1 or TRBD2 (5 bases each). Germline loops: CDR1 DFQATT, CDR2 SNEGSKA (reference sequence). V was cut by 3 bases and J by 5 bases, with 16 bases left in between. CDR3 length equals 14 residues. CDR3 DNA: TGCAGTGCTAGCATCGAACTCAGGGACGAGACCCAGTACTTC. Translated, it gives CSASIELRDETQYF.

This clonotype showed up just a few times. This chain links TRBV4-3 with TRBJ2-5, with 9 bases identical to TRBD2. The ends lost 3 bases at V and 4 bases at J; junction bases unmatched: 6. Germline V gene data show CDR1 as LGHNA and CDR2 as YSLEER. The CDR3 consists of 15 residues. The CDR3 DNA follows: TGCGCCAGCAGCCATGGCGGGGGGGCGGGAGAGACCCAGTACTTC. This gives the protein CASSHGGGAGETQYF.

The chain carries TRBV27 and TRBJ2-7, with D unclear. The V and J ends lost 0 bases and 0 bases respectively, with 9 bases between them. This CDR3 spans 15 amino acids. Germline lookup yields CDR1 MNHEY and CDR2 SMNVEV (reference sequence). CDR3 sequence reads: CASSLSVTSSYEQYF. The CDR3 nucleotides are TGTGCCAGCAGTTTATCGGTTACCAGCTCCTACGAGCAGTACTTC.

This chain joins TRBV29-1 and TRBJ1-2; TRBD1 might be the D (5 bases). The germline CDR1 and CDR2 sequences are SQVTM and ANQGSEA. This CDR3 has 12 residues. With 2 bases removed from V and 3 bases from J, the gap between germline ends came to 7 bases. CDR3 protein: CSVERGDYGYTF. The DNA for the CDR3 is TGCAGCGTTGAAAGAGGGGACTATGGCTACACCTTC.

This clonotype was seen only a few times. The V call is TRBV9, the J call TRBJ2-1; TRBD1 aligns across 7 bases. The germline V gene encodes CDR1 SGDLS and CDR2 YYNGEE. Losses at the gene ends were 4 bases for V and 9 bases for J; bases not matched to a gene: 10. The CDR3 is 14 amino acids. The CDR3 coding sequence is TGTGCCAGCAGCAGGAGACAGGGAGAAGGTGAGCAGTTCTTC. It encodes CASSRRQGEGEQFF.

V usage is TRBV28 and J usage is TRBJ2-3; 7 bases align to TRBD1. Per the germline V gene, CDR1 is MDHEN and CDR2 is SYDVKM. The V gene end was trimmed by 3 bases and the J gene end by 5 bases; junction bases not matched to a gene: 11. The CDR3 contains 16 residues. The CDR3 nucleotides are TGTGCCAGCAGTTTGGCCGGGACAGCTCGTGGAGATACGCAGTATTTT. Translating it yields CASSLAGTARGDTQYF.

In its sample, this clonotype was seen many times. This chain joins TRBV5-6 and TRBJ2-7, with 8 bases identical to TRBD2. Germline V lookup: CDR1 SGHDT, CDR2 YYEEEE. CDR3 length equals 15 residues. V lost 4 bases and J lost 1; bases outside the gene matches: 7. The DNA of the CDR3 is TGTGCCAGCAGCCGCCGGGGGGGAATTTCCTACGAGCAGTACTTC. Translation: CASSRRGGISYEQYF.

DNA of the CDR3: TGTGCCAGCAGCCAAGGAATAGGGGGATCCTACGAGCAGTACTTC. Its translation is CASSQGIGGSYEQYF. The chain links TRBV3-1 to TRBJ2-7; D perhaps matches TRBD1 (6 bases). V was cut by 1 base and J by 1 base, with 11 bases left in between. CDR1 is LGHDT and CDR2 is YNNKEL in the germline V gene (reference sequence). There are 15 residues in the CDR3.

The rearrangement uses TRBV7-9 and TRBJ2-7; D is unresolved. The CDR3 loop spans 17 amino acids. The ends were cut back, 0 bases at V and 0 bases at J, with 15 bases in the middle. The germline V gene encodes CDR1 SEHNR and CDR2 FQNEAQ (reference sequence). DNA of the CDR3: TGTGCCAGCAGCTTAGCGCTGAGGACGGAGAGCTCCTACGAGCAGTACTTC. This codes for CASSLALRTESSYEQYF.

This clonotype was counted ten times or more. The CDR3 DNA sequence: TGTGCCACAGAGGAGGTTGGAGGCTACACCTTC. Translation: CATEEVGGYTF. This chain joins TRBV6-2 or TRBV6-3 and TRBJ1-2; D not resolved. V was cut by 10 bases and J by 8 bases, with 14 bases left in between. Germline-derived CDR1 and CDR2 are MNHEY and SVGEGT. The CDR3 totals 11 residues.

This chain uses TRBV6-5 with TRBJ1-1; no clear D gene. Germline CDR1 and CDR2: MNHEY and SVGAGI. The CDR3 has 13 residues. Trimming shortened V by 6 bases and J by 6 bases, and 14 bases separated the two germline ends. CDR3 nucleotides: TGTGCCAGCAGACAAGACGGTGGGCCTGAAGCTTTCTTT. Protein sequence: CASRQDGGPEAFF.

With regard to this clonotype: One end of the junction fails to match germline, which may point to a read error. The rearrangement links TRBV28 to TRBJ2-7, with TRBD1 identical over 7 bases. Germline assignment: CDR1 MDHEN and CDR2 SYDVKM. The CDR3 is made up of 15 amino acids. For the CDR3, the DNA is TGTGCCAGCAGCTTACGGACAGGTAGCTCCTACGAGCGGTACTTC. Protein product: CASSLRTGSSYERYF.

The rearrangement joins TRBV25-1 to TRBJ1-2; 7 bases map to TRBD1. The germline V gene has CDR1 MGHDK and CDR2 SYGVNS. Losses at the gene ends were 4 bases for V and 0 bases for J; bases not matched to a gene: 5. The length of the CDR3 is 15 residues. The CDR3 reads CASSAQDRANYGYTF. The CDR3 region has the DNA TGTGCCAGCAGTGCCCAAGACAGGGCTAACTATGGCTACACCTTC.

The chain carries TRBV7-6 and TRBJ1-3; perhaps TRBD1 as D (5 bases). Germline CDR1 and CDR2: SGHVS and FNYEAQ. Trimming pared 5 bases from V and 0 bases from J, leaving 14 bases between. This CDR3 has 16 residues. CDR3 nucleotide sequence: TGTGCCAGCAGCCCATGGGACGGGAGCTCTGGAAACACCATATATTTT. This codes for CASSPWDGSSGNTIYF.

The chain combines TRBV5-1 with TRBJ2-7, with 9 bases that match TRBD1. Trimming at V came to 4 bases and at J to 6 bases, leaving 8 bases not matched to a gene. CDR1 is SGHRS, CDR2 YFSETQ, per germline. This CDR3 has 14 residues. CDR3 DNA sequence: TGCGCCAGCAGCAGGCCGGGACAGGGTCCCGAGCAGTACTTC. Translating gives CASSRPGQGPEQYF.

This clonotype was seen repeatedly, ten times or more. The CDR3 DNA follows: TGTGCCAGCAGTTACTGGGGGACAGGGGAAGGTCAGCCCCAGCATTTT. It yields the protein CASSYWGTGEGQPQHF. This sequence joins TRBV6-6 and TRBJ1-5; 10 bases align to TRBD1. This CDR3 comprises 16 residues. Germline CDR1 is MNHNY and CDR2 is SVGAGI (reference sequence). The V segment lost 1 base and the J segment 6 bases; nucleotides outside the gene matches: 6.

This clonotype was counted a few times. V and J are TRBV2 and TRBJ1-6, with D tentatively TRBD1 (5 bases). The germline gives CDR1 SNHLY, CDR2 FYNNEI. The CDR3 has 16 amino acids. The germline V and J ends were trimmed by 5 bases and 8 bases, with 19 bases remaining between them. The CDR3 is CASSPLRGRVDSPLHF. In DNA form, the CDR3 reads TGTGCCAGCAGTCCGCTCCGGGGCAGGGTGGATTCACCCCTCCACTTT.

This clonotype occurred a few times. This sequence joins TRBV5-1 and TRBJ2-5; either TRBD1 or TRBD2 may fit D (5 bases each). This CDR3 is built from 15 residues. V was cut by 0 bases and J by 5 bases, with 14 bases left in between. CDR1 SGHRS and CDR2 YFSETQ come from the germline V gene. The CDR3 is CASSLARDGEETQYF. The DNA of the CDR3 is TGCGCCAGCAGCTTGGCCAGGGATGGGGAGGAGACCCAGTACTTC.

This clonotype occurred many times. The CDR3, as DNA: TGTGCCAGCAGCTTGGGGGTCCTATCGAACACTGAAGCTTTCTTT. It translates to CASSLGVLSNTEAFF. J is TRBJ1-1 and V is TRBV5-5, with D unclear. The germline V gene encodes CDR1 SGHKS and CDR2 YYEKEE (reference sequence). The CDR3 sequence is 15 residues long. Deletions cut 0 bases from V and 1 base from J, with 10 bases between.

V and J are TRBV24-1 and TRBJ2-1; perhaps TRBD1 as D (5 bases). The CDR3 is 15 residues long. V shed 3 bases and J shed 4 bases, with 12 bases lying between them. Germline V CDR1 and CDR2: KGHDR, SFDVKD. The CDR3, as DNA: TGTGCCACCAGTGATCCCTCTCGACAGTACAATGAGCAGTTCTTC. This gives the protein CATSDPSRQYNEQFF.

The chain carries TRBV7-2 and TRBJ2-1; the D call may be TRBD1 or TRBD2 (7 bases each). Trimming removed 8 bases at V and 4 bases at J, with 18 bases between. Germline V gives CDR1 SGHTA, CDR2 FQGNSA. The length of the CDR3 is 15 residues. CDR3 amino acids: CASSTQGGGYNEQFF. The DNA of the CDR3 is TGTGCCAGCTCCACCCAGGGGGGGGGATACAATGAGCAGTTCTTC. Full variable domain (remainder filled in from reference TRBV7-2 and TRBJ2-1): GAGVSQSPSNKVTEKGKDVELRCDPISGHTALYWYRQSLGQGLEFLIYFQGNSAPDKSGLPSDRFSAERTGGSVSTLTIQRTQQEDSAVYLCASSTQGGGYNEQFFGPGTRLTVL.

This clonotype has more than one count but fewer than ten. The rearrangement links TRBV28 to TRBJ2-7; possible D gene TRBD1, 5 bases. This CDR3 region has 13 residues. Germline CDR1 is MDHEN and CDR2 is SYDVKM. Trimming cost V 10 bases and J 3 bases, with 16 bases left between them. CDR3 DNA sequence: TGTGCCACTTCGGACATTCGATTCTACGAGCAGTACTTC. Its protein product is CATSDIRFYEQYF. Based on the CDR3 plus reference TRBV28 and TRBJ2-7, the full variable domain is DVKVTQSSRYLVKRTGEKVFLECVQDMDHENMFWYRQDPGLGLRLIYFSYDVKMKEKGDIPEGYSVSREKKERFSLILESASTNQTSMYLCATSDIRFYEQYFGPGTRLTVT.

This clonotype came up a few times. The chain has TRBV20-1 and TRBJ2-7; the D is unclear. The ends were cut back, 3 bases at V and 7 bases at J, with 7 bases in the middle. Per the germline V gene, CDR1 is DFQATT and CDR2 is SNEGSKA (reference sequence). The CDR3 spans 10 residues. The CDR3 DNA is TGCAGTGCTAGTTCGCGGGAGCAGTACTTC. Amino acid sequence: CSASSREQYF.

This rearrangement joins TRBV28 to TRBJ2-3, with TRBD2 identical over 8 bases. The CDR3 extends over 16 amino acids. From germline, CDR1 is MDHEN and CDR2 SYDVKM. V lost 9 bases and J lost 3; bases outside the gene matches: 14. This CDR3 reads CASPPGTSLGTDTQYF. The CDR3 coding sequence is TGTGCCAGTCCGCCCGGGACTAGTCTCGGTACAGATACGCAGTATTTT.